These 10 T cell receptor beta chains originate from one sample sequenced in a study of control samples from healthy donors and cancer patients. Some clones are missing from TCRdb's copy, which holds only in-frame ones; the method was immunoSEQ multiplex PCR. The data contain under 300,000 clones, roughly 87% of them singletons. The sequencing input was PBMCs. These receptors originate from a woman aged 60-75 years with lung cancer.

This clone was seen at least ten times. The rearrangement uses TRBV7-8 and TRBJ2-2; 9 bases map to TRBD1. Germline V gene lookup returns CDR1 SGHVS and CDR2 FQNEAQ. Trimming took 1 base from V and 6 from J; bases not matched to a gene: 6. This CDR3 is 16 amino acids long. The CDR3 sequence is CASSLVSRTGAGELFF. Here the CDR3 DNA reads TGTGCCAGCAGCTTAGTGAGCCGGACAGGGGCCGGGGAGCTGTTTTTT. The variable domain in full, completed from reference TRBV7-8 and TRBJ2-2, reads GAGVSQSPRYKVAKRGQDVALRCDPISGHVSLFWYQQALGQGPEFLTYFQNEAQLDKSGLPSDRFFAERPEGSVSTLKIQRTQQEDSAVYLCASSLVSRTGAGELFFGEGSRLTVL.

The rearrangement links TRBV3-1 (or the pseudogene TRBV3-2) to TRBJ2-7; TRBD2 matches 8 bases. CDR3 size: 14 residues. V gave up 1 base and J gave up 2 bases; unmatched junction bases: 1. Germline values: CDR1 LGHDT, CDR2 YNNKEL (reference sequence). CDR3 sequence (DNA): TGTGCCAGCAGCCAAGCCGGGAGGGCCTACGAGCAGTACTTC. Its protein is CASSQAGRAYEQYF.

The chain uses TRBV6-1 and TRBJ2-7; the match to TRBD2 covers 10 bases. V dropped 1 base and J dropped 4; count of bases not matched to a gene: 7. The CDR3 is 16 residues long. Germline V gives CDR1 MNHNS, CDR2 SASEGT. CDR3 in DNA: TGTGCCAGCAGTGAAGTTCCTAGCGGGAGATTGTACGAGCAGTACTTC. This gives the protein CASSEVPSGRLYEQYF.

The chain carries TRBV19 and TRBJ2-7; TRBD2 is a possible D gene (5 bases). CDR1 and CDR2 (germline): LNHDA, SQIVND (reference sequence). The CDR3 loop spans 14 amino acids. Trimming removed 3 bases at V and 0 bases at J, with 9 bases between. The CDR3: CASSIGGFSYEQYF. The CDR3 DNA follows: TGTGCCAGTAGTATTGGAGGCTTCTCCTACGAGCAGTACTTC.

The rearrangement joins TRBV28 to TRBJ2-3; TRBD2 matches 9 bases. V lost 9 bases and J lost 5; bases outside the gene matches: 12. The CDR3 contains 15 residues. CDR1 is MDHEN, CDR2 SYDVKM, per germline. Written as DNA, the CDR3 is TGTGCCAGTCAAATAGCGGGAGAGGGCCAAGATACGCAGTATTTT. Translating gives CASQIAGEGQDTQYF.

This sequence joins TRBV24-1 and TRBJ2-3, with a possible D match to TRBD2 (5 bases). This CDR3 is built from 18 residues. Looked up from germline, CDR1 is KGHDR and CDR2 is SFDVKD. The V end was cut by 4 bases, the J end by 5 bases, with 24 bases between. DNA for the CDR3: TGTGCCACCAGTGACGCCGCTGGAACAAATTTCGGGATAGATACGCAGTATTTT. This codes for CATSDAAGTNFGIDTQYF.

The chain recombines TRBV12-2 with TRBJ1-2; the table names TRBD1, a call not compared with the DNA. TRBV12-2 is a known pseudogene. The CDR3 length is 16 residues. CDR3 amino acids: CASRPEGAGYSYGYTF. Here the CDR3 DNA reads TGTGCAAGTCGCCCGGAGGGGGCAGGGTACAGCTATGGCTACACCTTC.

In its sample, this clone was seen once. One end of the junction fails to match germline, which may point to a read error. The CDR3 region has the DNA TGTGTCAGCAGTGTCGGGACAGGCTCCTACAATGAGCAGTTCTTC. Its translation: CVSSVGTGSYNEQFF. The chain joins TRBV2 to TRBJ2-1; TRBD1 aligns across 8 bases. In germline, CDR1 is SNHLY, CDR2 FYNNEI. CDR3 length: 15 residues.

This chain uses TRBV9 with TRBJ2-1; 7 bases are shared with TRBD2. The CDR3 length is 16 residues. The V gene end was trimmed by 0 bases and the J gene end by 4 bases; junction bases not matched to a gene: 7. CDR1 is SGDLS, CDR2 YYNGEE, per germline. CDR3 protein: CASSVAAGLGYNEQFF. The CDR3 nucleotides read TGTGCCAGCAGCGTAGCAGCGGGACTGGGATACAATGAGCAGTTCTTC.

The chain links TRBV12-3 or TRBV12-4 to TRBJ1-2; no reliable D call. CDR3 length equals 11 residues. Trimming pared 5 bases from V and 8 bases from J, leaving 9 bases between. The CDR3 loop is CASSPTVGYTF. The CDR3 DNA reads as TGTGCCAGCAGTCCCACTGTAGGCTACACCTTC.